Presented here are 30 T cell receptor beta chains from one specimen sequenced in a study of cytomegalovirus exposure and HLA in healthy donors. 13 Jbeta primers and 60 Vbeta primers were used for the PCR. Method: immunoSEQ multiplex PCR; TCRdb's copy keeps in-frame clones and lacks some. The data hold 180,000 or so clones, with under 85% observed a single time. The sequenced sample consisted of PBMCs. The receptors come from a human donor in good health.

The CDR3 region is CASSLAGGSYNSPLHF. DNA of the CDR3: TGTGCCAGCAGCTTGGCCGGGGGCTCCTATAATTCACCCCTCCACTTT. J is TRBJ1-6 and V is TRBV5-6; tentative D call: TRBD1 (5 bases). Germline values: CDR1 SGHDT, CDR2 YYEEEE. The CDR3 is 16 amino acids. The V gene lost 0 bases and the J gene lost 0 bases, with 7 bases spanning the gap.

The chain links TRBV5-1 to TRBJ2-3; 9 bases agree with TRBD2. V lost 3 bases, J lost 2 bases, and 13 bases stayed unmatched. Germline V gene lookup returns CDR1 SGHRS and CDR2 YFSETQ. The CDR3 contains 18 residues. This chain's CDR3 is CASSSTQRGAEYTDTQYF. CDR3 in DNA: TGCGCCAGCAGCTCCACGCAGCGGGGGGCGGAGTACACAGATACGCAGTATTTT.

The chain carries TRBV9 and TRBJ2-1; 7 nucleotides match TRBD1. The CDR3 is 13 residues long. Per germline, CDR1 SGDLS and CDR2 YYNGEE. The V gene end was trimmed by 3 bases and the J gene end by 10 bases; junction bases not matched to a gene: 7. The chain's CDR3 is CASSATNRGEQFF. The CDR3, as DNA: TGTGCCAGCAGCGCTACCAACAGGGGCGAGCAGTTCTTC.

This chain links TRBV27 with TRBJ2-1; 12 nucleotides line up with TRBD2. The CDR3 loop spans 16 amino acids. Germline CDR1 is MNHEY and CDR2 is SMNVEV (reference sequence). Trimming at V came to 6 bases and at J to 0 bases, leaving 3 bases not matched to a gene. This CDR3 is CASSRTSGVSYNEQFF. CDR3 coding DNA: TGTGCCAGCAGCCGGACTAGCGGGGTCTCCTACAATGAGCAGTTCTTC.

V is TRBV2 and J is TRBJ2-5; 11 bases are shared with TRBD2. CDR1 is SNHLY and CDR2 is FYNNEI in the germline V gene. J was trimmed by 4 bases and V by 1 base; bases with no gene match: 5. This CDR3 has 16 residues. CDR3 in amino acids: CASSEVGLAGGETQYF. Here the CDR3 DNA reads TGTGCCAGCAGTGAAGTTGGTCTAGCGGGGGGAGAGACCCAGTACTTC.

This clone was recorded a few times. Relative to the germline gene, one junction end is altered; a read error may explain this. The rearrangement joins TRBV4-1 to TRBJ1-2, with 10 nucleotides matching TRBD1. The CDR3 has 14 residues. Germline CDR1 is MGHRA and CDR2 is YSYEKL. The CDR3 sequence is CASSEDRGRAGYTF. Here the CDR3 DNA reads TGCGCCAGCAGCGAAGACAGGGGGCGCGCTGGCTACACCTTC.

The chain employs TRBV4-2 and TRBJ2-1; TRBD1 agrees at 11 bases. The ends lost 4 bases at V and 0 bases at J; junction bases unmatched: 5. Germline lookup yields CDR1 LGHNA and CDR2 YNFKEQ. The CDR3 contains 17 residues. Here the CDR3 DNA reads TGTGCCAGCAGCCCACCCGGGACAGGGGGCTCCTACAATGAGCAGTTCTTC. This sequence encodes CASSPPGTGGSYNEQFF.

In DNA form, the CDR3 reads TGTGCCAGCAGGTCTGACTCCGGCCGGCAGTTCTTC. It encodes CASRSDSGRQFF. V and J are TRBV11-3 and TRBJ2-1; D is undetermined. Germline loops: CDR1 SGHNT, CDR2 YENEEA. The CDR3 has 12 amino acids. V lost 6 bases and J 12 bases, leaving 15 bases between the germline ends.

This chain uses TRBV9 with TRBJ1-3, with D possibly TRBD1 on 6 matching bases. This CDR3 has 17 residues. Germline loops: CDR1 SGDLS, CDR2 YYNGEE. Trimming removed 3 bases from V and 0 bases from J, with 16 bases in between. CDR3 region: CASSEGGGGLSGNTIYF. As DNA, the CDR3 is TGTGCCAGCAGCGAGGGAGGCGGGGGCCTCTCTGGAAACACCATATATTTT.

The V call is TRBV7-2, the J call TRBJ2-7, with 16 bases aligning to TRBD2. CDR1 SGHTA and CDR2 FQGNSA come from the germline V gene. Trimming removed 5 bases from V and 1 base from J; junction bases left unmatched: 5. The CDR3 runs 17 residues. CDR3 bases: TGTGCCAGCAGCCCGGGACTAGCGGGGGGGCGTTCCTACGAGCAGTACTTC. Protein sequence: CASSPGLAGGRSYEQYF.

The chain has TRBV4-3 and TRBJ1-1; D unresolved. V was cut by 3 bases and J by 1 base, with 9 bases left in between. The CDR3 runs to 14 residues. From germline, CDR1 is LGHNA and CDR2 YSLEER. CDR3 bases: TGCGCCAGCAGCCATTCTACAGAGAACACTGAAGCTTTCTTT. It is translated as CASSHSTENTEAFF.

The table lists this clone with a few counts. The chain uses TRBV6-1 and TRBJ1-1; 7 nucleotides agree with TRBD1. V shed 6 bases, J shed 4 bases, and the junction held 5 bases outside the gene matches. Germline-derived CDR1 and CDR2 are MNHNS and SASEGT. This CDR3 spans 13 amino acids. CDR3: CASRGTVGTEAFF. CDR3 in DNA: TGTGCCAGCAGGGGGACAGTGGGCACTGAAGCTTTCTTT.

This chain uses TRBV25-1 with TRBJ2-7; weak D call: TRBD1 (6 bases). V lost 4 bases and J lost 6, with 13 bases in between. Germline V gene sequence: CDR1 MGHDK, CDR2 SYGVNS. This CDR3 comprises 13 residues. CDR3 amino acids: CASSGDTVCEQYF. DNA of the CDR3: TGTGCCAGCAGTGGGGACACCGTGTGCGAGCAGTACTTC.

This clone was counted only a few times. V gene TRBV11-3 combines with J gene TRBJ2-1; 11 bases are a match to TRBD2. This CDR3 contains 15 residues. Trimming at V came to 6 bases and at J to 3 bases, leaving 4 bases not matched to a gene. Germline V gives CDR1 SGHNT, CDR2 YENEEA. CDR3 in DNA: TGTGCCAGCAGTAGCGGGGGGGCTTTCTACAATGAGCAGTTCTTC. Translated, it gives CASSSGGAFYNEQFF.

The rearrangement links TRBV11-2 to TRBJ1-3; D call uncertain. The CDR3 runs to 16 residues. V lost 5 bases and J 0 bases, leaving 14 bases between the germline ends. Germline lookup yields CDR1 SGHAT and CDR2 FQNNGV. CDR3 sequence: CASSIGHLSSGNTIYF. Here the CDR3 DNA reads TGTGCCAGCAGCATTGGGCACCTGAGCTCTGGAAACACCATATATTTT. Based on the CDR3 plus reference TRBV11-2 and TRBJ1-3, the full variable domain is EAGVAQSPRYKIIEKRQSVAFWCNPISGHATLYWYQQILGQGPKLLIQFQNNGVVDDSQLPKDRFSAERLKGVDSTLKIQPAKLEDSAVYLCASSIGHLSSGNTIYFGEGSWLTVV.

CDR3 sequence reads: CARSRGTGARTGELFF. Here the CDR3 DNA reads TGTGCCAGGAGCAGGGGAACAGGGGCGAGGACCGGGGAGCTGTTTTTT. This chain connects TRBV2 to TRBJ2-2; 7 bases map to TRBD1. There are 16 residues in the CDR3. Germline V lookup: CDR1 SNHLY, CDR2 FYNNEI. The V and J ends lost 9 bases and 5 bases, in that order; junction bases with no gene match: 15.

This chain connects TRBV19 to TRBJ2-7; TRBD1 aligns across 9 bases. Germline V gene data show CDR1 as LNHDA and CDR2 as SQIVND (reference sequence). V lost 6 bases to trimming and J lost 6 bases; unmatched junction nucleotides: 12. The CDR3 has 15 residues. The chain's CDR3 is CASSLAGTGLVEQYF. The CDR3 bases are TGTGCCAGTAGCTTGGCCGGGACAGGGCTGGTCGAGCAGTACTTC.

The chain recombines TRBV25-1 with TRBJ2-6; TRBD2 is a possible D gene (5 bases). V was cut by 1 base and J by 0 bases, with 10 bases left in between. CDR1 and CDR2 (germline): MGHDK, SYGVNS. The CDR3 totals 17 residues. This chain's CDR3 is CASSESGFFSGANVLTF. The CDR3 bases are TGTGCCAGCAGTGAATCGGGGTTTTTCTCTGGGGCCAACGTCCTGACTTTC.

This rearrangement joins TRBV7-6 to TRBJ1-4, with a weak D call TRBD1 (5 bases). This CDR3 contains 14 residues. V shed 1 base and J shed 7 bases, with 10 bases lying between them. Germline CDR1 SGHVS, CDR2 FNYEAQ. CDR3 protein: CASSLGGEGEKLFF. As DNA, the CDR3 is TGTGCCAGCAGCTTAGGGGGGGAAGGTGAAAAACTGTTTTTT.

The chain uses TRBV2 and TRBJ1-5, with TRBD1 as a possible D gene (5 bases). The V gene lost 7 bases and the J gene lost 4 bases, with 8 bases spanning the gap. CDR1 SNHLY and CDR2 FYNNEI come from the germline V gene. This CDR3 is 12 amino acids long. CDR3 protein: CASTGLNQPQHF. The CDR3 coding sequence is TGTGCCAGCACAGGGCTTAATCAGCCCCAGCATTTT.

About this clone: A junction end diverges from the germline sequence, so it may reflect a read error. The V call is TRBV7-7, the J call TRBJ2-1, with D uncertain. The CDR3 runs 13 residues. The germline V gene has CDR1 SSHAT and CDR2 FNYEAQ (reference sequence). This CDR3 is CASSDGDYNEQFF. CDR3 in DNA: TGTGCTAGCAGCGATGGAGACTACAATGAGCAGTTCTTC.

This chain uses TRBV7-2 with TRBJ1-1; perhaps TRBD1 as D (6 bases). The CDR3 has 13 residues. Germline lookup yields CDR1 SGHTA and CDR2 FQGNSA. The V and J ends lost 5 bases and 4 bases respectively, with 11 bases between them. The CDR3 DNA is TGTGCCAGCAGCATACAGGGAACCACTGAAGCTTTCTTT. Amino acid sequence: CASSIQGTTEAFF.

The chain combines TRBV10-3 with TRBJ1-4; 7 bases fit TRBD1. Per germline, CDR1 ENHRY and CDR2 SYGVKD. This CDR3 comprises 15 residues. With V trimmed by 2 bases and J by 5 bases, 5 bases remained unmatched. CDR3 region: CAISEGQAVNEKLFF. DNA for the CDR3: TGTGCCATCAGTGAGGGACAGGCAGTAAATGAAAAACTGTTTTTT.

The chain joins TRBV5-4 to TRBJ2-3; 9 bases are a match to TRBD1. The CDR3 loop spans 14 amino acids. Germline loops: CDR1 SGHNT, CDR2 YYREEE (reference sequence). Trimming took 2 bases from V and 2 from J; bases not matched to a gene: 0. The CDR3 loop reads CASSLQGATDTQYF. The CDR3 coding sequence is TGTGCCAGCAGCTTACAGGGGGCCACAGATACGCAGTATTTT. Looking up the rest from reference TRBV5-4 and TRBJ2-3 gives the full variable domain: ETGVTQSPTHLIKTRGQQVTLRCSSQSGHNTVSWYQQALGQGPQFIFQYYREEENGRGNFPPRFSGLQFPNYSSELNVNALELDDSALYLCASSLQGATDTQYFGPGTRLTVL.

This rearrangement joins TRBV9 to TRBJ2-3, with 7 bases matching TRBD2. The junction had 4 bases not matched to a gene; V was cut back by 1 base and J by 2 bases. The CDR3 covers 15 residues. The germline V gene encodes CDR1 SGDLS and CDR2 YYNGEE. CDR3 DNA sequence: TGTGCCAGCAGCGTACTTCGGGGGGACACAGATACGCAGTATTTT. Translated, it gives CASSVLRGDTDTQYF.

The chain couples TRBV19 to TRBJ1-5; 9 nucleotides line up with TRBD1. Germline values: CDR1 LNHDA, CDR2 SQIVND (reference sequence). The CDR3 spans 16 residues. The junction had 4 bases not matched to a gene; V was cut back by 3 bases and J by 1 base. Here the CDR3 reads CASSISGTGSNQPQHF. In nucleotides, the CDR3 is TGTGCCAGTAGTATTTCCGGGACAGGGAGCAATCAGCCCCAGCATTTT. The whole variable domain, filled in from reference TRBV19 and TRBJ1-5, reads DGGITQSPKYLFRKEGQNVTLSCEQNLNHDAMYWYRQDPGQGLRLIYYSQIVNDFQKGDIAEGYSVSREKKESFPLTVTSAQKNPTAFYLCASSISGTGSNQPQHFGDGTRLSIL.

This clone was seen more than once but under ten times. Other DNA sequences from this sample encode an identical CDR3 as well. The chain uses TRBV6-6 and TRBJ2-7; 10 bases line up with TRBD1. Germline V gene data show CDR1 as MNHNY and CDR2 as SVGAGI (reference sequence). CDR3 size: 14 residues. V lost 2 bases and J lost 6; bases outside the gene matches: 4. CDR3 residues: CASSYRDRGREQYF. CDR3 in DNA: TGTGCCAGCAGTTACCGCGACAGGGGGCGCGAGCAGTACTTC.

The J gene is TRBJ2-7, the V gene TRBV9, with TRBD2 matching 10 bases. Trimming at V came to 4 bases and at J to 3 bases, leaving 10 bases not matched to a gene. CDR1 and CDR2 (germline): SGDLS, YYNGEE. There are 16 residues in the CDR3. CDR3 in amino acids: CASSPKSGGANYEQYF. DNA of the CDR3: TGTGCCAGCAGCCCCAAAAGCGGGGGGGCAAACTACGAGCAGTACTTC. The complete variable domain, with remaining parts taken from reference TRBV9 and TRBJ2-7, reads DSGVTQTPKHLITATGQRVTLRCSPRSGDLSVYWYQQSLDQGLQFLIQYYNGEERAKGNILERFSAQQFPDLHSELNLSSLELGDSALYFCASSPKSGGANYEQYFGPGTRLTVT.

This clone was counted between two and nine times. The genes are TRBV2 and TRBJ1-1; D gene uncertain. V dropped 7 bases and J dropped 3 bases, with 18 bases sitting between them. Germline CDR1 and CDR2: SNHLY and FYNNEI. The length of the CDR3 is 15 residues. CDR3 region: CASTKNHGRDTEAFF. DNA for the CDR3: TGTGCCAGCACCAAAAACCACGGGCGGGACACTGAAGCTTTCTTT.

V gene TRBV6-5 combines with J gene TRBJ1-4; no definite D call. The length of the CDR3 is 15 residues. Trimming left V 5 bases short and J 6 bases short, with 16 bases between. Germline values: CDR1 MNHEY, CDR2 SVGAGI. CDR3 loop: CASSGGLRLDEKLFF. Written as DNA, the CDR3 is TGTGCCAGCAGTGGAGGTTTACGGCTCGATGAAAAACTGTTTTTT.